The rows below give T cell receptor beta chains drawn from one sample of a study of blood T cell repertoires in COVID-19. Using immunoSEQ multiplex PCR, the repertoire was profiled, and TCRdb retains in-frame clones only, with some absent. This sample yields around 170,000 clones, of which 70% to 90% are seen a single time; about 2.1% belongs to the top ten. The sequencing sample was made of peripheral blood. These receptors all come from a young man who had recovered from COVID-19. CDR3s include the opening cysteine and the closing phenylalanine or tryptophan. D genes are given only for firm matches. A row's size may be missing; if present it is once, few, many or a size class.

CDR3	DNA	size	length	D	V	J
CASSPFRSSYNEQFF	TGTGCCAGTAGTCCTTTCCGGAGCTCCTACAATGAGCAGTTCTTC	.	15	.	TRBV19	TRBJ2-1
CASWGTAMVNNYGYTF	TGTGCCAGCTGGGGCACGGCGATGGTGAACAACTATGGCTACACCTTC	few	16	.	TRBV28	TRBJ1-2
CASTDRTSGGNEQFF	TGTGCCAGCACCGACCGGACTAGCGGGGGTAATGAGCAGTTCTTC	.	15	TRBD2	TRBV7-2	TRBJ2-1
CASSTGLTGELFF	TGCGCCAGCAGCACGGGACTCACCGGGGAGCTGTTTTTT	.	13	.	TRBV5-1	TRBJ2-2
CASSRTSGRRYEQYF	TGTGCCAGCAGCCGGACTAGCGGGCGCCGCTACGAGCAGTACTTC	.	15	TRBD2	TRBV6-5	TRBJ2-7
CASSSSGRRGTGELFF	TGTGCCAGCAGCTCTAGCGGGAGAAGGGGCACCGGGGAGCTGTTTTTT	.	16	TRBD2	TRBV5-4	TRBJ2-2
CASSGTGQETQYF	TGTGCCAGCAGCGGGACAGGGCAAGAGACCCAGTACTTC	.	13	TRBD1	TRBV6-5	TRBJ2-5
CASSPPGLAGDEQFF	TGTGCCAGCAGCCCGCCGGGACTAGCGGGAGATGAGCAGTTCTTC	once	15	TRBD2	TRBV11-2	TRBJ2-1
CASSAPIAGLLDTQYF	TGTGCCAGTAGTGCCCCTATAGCGGGATTACTAGATACGCAGTATTTT	.	16	TRBD2	TRBV19	TRBJ2-3
CASSPRSLADYNEQFF	TGTGCCAGCTCACCAAGGAGCTTAGCGGATTACAATGAGCAGTTCTTC	.	16	.	TRBV18	TRBJ2-1
CASSSGPRLAGEKQYF	TGTGCCAGCAGCTCCGGCCCGAGACTAGCGGGAGAAAAGCAGTACTTC	.	16	TRBD2	TRBV11-3	TRBJ2-7
CASSLRGGGNIQYF	TGTGCCAGCAGCTTAAGGGGCGGTGGGAACATTCAGTACTTC	.	14	.	TRBV13	TRBJ2-4
CSAPRNTEAFF	TGCAGTGCCCCGAGGAACACTGAAGCTTTCTTT	.	11	.	TRBV20-1	TRBJ1-1
CASSTRDRGLRQPQHF	TGTGCCAGCAGCACACGGGACAGGGGGTTGCGTCAGCCCCAGCATTTT	.	16	TRBD1	TRBV6-2/TRBV6-3	TRBJ1-5
CASSASLDSLRGYTF	TGTGCCAGCAGTGCGAGCCTGGACTCATTGAGGGGCTACACCTTC	few	15	.	TRBV2	TRBJ1-2
CASSSQGAGAYEQYF	TGTGCCAGCAGCTCACAGGGGGCAGGGGCCTACGAGCAGTACTTC	.	15	TRBD1	TRBV6-5	TRBJ2-7
CASSSRGPTGGYTF	TGTGCCAGCAGCTCCAGGGGCCCAACTGGGGGCTACACCTTC	.	14	.	TRBV13	TRBJ1-2
CASSSQGARTEAFF	TGTGCCAGCAGTTCGCAGGGGGCGAGGACTGAAGCTTTCTTT	.	14	TRBD1	TRBV6-2/TRBV6-3	TRBJ1-1
CASREGALGTGELFF	TGTGCCAGCAGAGAGGGGGCGCTGGGAACCGGGGAGCTGTTTTTT	.	15	TRBD1	TRBV7-6	TRBJ2-2
CASSRVDGELFF	TGTGCCAGCAGTCGAGTTGACGGGGAGCTGTTTTTT	.	12	.	TRBV25-1	TRBJ2-2
CATTGTASIQPQHF	TGTGCCACCACCGGGACAGCGTCTATTCAGCCCCAGCATTTT	.	14	TRBD1	TRBV7-2	TRBJ1-5
CASSLALGQGSTQYF	TGTGCCAGCAGCTTAGCGTTGGGACAGGGGTCGACCCAGTACTTC	.	15	TRBD1	TRBV7-9	TRBJ2-5
CASSDRPGSRVGANVLTF	TGTGCCAGCAGCGACCGACCGGGGAGTCGTGTGGGGGCCAACGTCCTGACTTTC	.	18	.	TRBV9	TRBJ2-6
CASSLINNYEQYF	TGTGCCAGCAGTTTAATTAATAACTACGAGCAGTACTTC	once	13	.	TRBV28	TRBJ2-7
CASRGWSGHGYTF	TGTGCCAGCAGGGGTTGGTCTGGGCATGGCTACACCTTC	.	13	.	TRBV2	TRBJ1-2
CAISEEVLDGGSEQYF	TGTGCCATCAGTGAGGAGGTGTTAGACGGTGGTAGCGAGCAGTACTTC	.	16	.	TRBV10-3	TRBJ2-7
CASSLESSYNSPLHF	TGTGCCAGCAGTCTCGAGAGCTCCTATAATTCACCCCTCCACTTT	few	15	.	TRBV27	TRBJ1-6
CASSSREGAMNEQYF	TGTGCCAGCAGCTCCCGGGAGGGGGCCATGAACGAGCAGTACTTC	.	15	.	TRBV5-4	TRBJ2-7
CASSYWGGPAYNEQFF	TGTGCCAGCAGTTACTGGGGGGGACCGGCCTACAATGAGCAGTTCTTC	.	16	TRBD2	TRBV27	TRBJ2-1
CASSLGQGGVGKGRTGELFF	TGCGCCAGCAGCTTGGGGCAGGGAGGAGTCGGAAAGGGGAGAACCGGGGAGCTGTTTTTT	.	20	.	TRBV5-1	TRBJ2-2
CASSPLRNGRGFETQYF	TGTGCCAGCAGTCCCCTCCGGAACGGGAGGGGGTTTGAGACCCAGTACTTC	.	17	TRBD2	TRBV28	TRBJ2-5
CASANSLGPREQFF	TGTGCCAGCGCTAACTCCTTGGGGCCTCGTGAGCAGTTCTTC	.	14	.	TRBV28	TRBJ2-1
CASSASGGGELFF	TGTGCCAGCAGCGCCTCGGGAGGCGGGGAGCTGTTTTTT	.	13	TRBD2	TRBV9	TRBJ2-2
CSVGKGMNTEAFF	TGCAGCGTTGGGAAGGGGATGAACACTGAAGCTTTCTTT	.	13	.	TRBV29-1	TRBJ1-1
CASSSQGAAGNTIYF	TGTGCCAGCAGCTCCCAGGGGGCAGCTGGAAACACCATATATTTT	.	15	TRBD1	TRBV5-4	TRBJ1-3
CASSPGLPGYNEQFF	TGTGCCAGCAGCCCGGGACTTCCCGGGTACAATGAGCAGTTCTTC	few	15	.	TRBV3-1/TRBV3-2	TRBJ2-1
CASSPGTGINQPQHF	TGTGCCAGCAGCCCCGGGACAGGGATCAATCAGCCCCAGCATTTT	.	15	TRBD1	TRBV5-4	TRBJ1-5
CASSYSRSFEAFF	TGTGCCAGCAGTTACTCGAGGTCGTTTGAAGCTTTCTTT	.	13	.	TRBV6-5	TRBJ1-1
CASTTVTGSYEQYF	TGCGCCAGCACGACGGTCACAGGGAGTTACGAGCAGTACTTC	.	14	.	TRBV5-1	TRBJ2-7
CASDREEVSNQPQHF	TGTGCCAGCGACCGTGAGGAGGTTAGCAATCAGCCCCAGCATTTT	.	15	.	TRBV6-6	TRBJ1-5
CASSFAGINQPQHF	TGTGCCAGCAGTTTCGCGGGGATCAATCAGCCCCAGCATTTT	.	14	.	TRBV28	TRBJ1-5
CASSYYGSSYNSPLHF	TGTGCCAGCAGTTACTACGGGAGCTCCTATAATTCACCCCTCCACTTT	once	16	.	TRBV6-5	TRBJ1-6
CASSLGGGPRPYF	TGTGCCAGCAGTTTGGGTGGCGGTCCCAGACCTTACTTC	.	13	.	TRBV6-2/TRBV6-3	TRBJ2-7
CATSRGRLETYEQYF	TGTGCCACCAGCAGAGGCCGACTGGAGACCTACGAGCAGTACTTC	.	15	.	TRBV15	TRBJ2-7
CASSSITGWDWGSGNTIYF	TGTGCCAGCAGCTCCATAACGGGGTGGGATTGGGGCTCTGGAAACACCATATATTTT	.	19	.	TRBV3-1/TRBV3-2	TRBJ1-3
CASSMDNNNEQFF	TGTGCCAGCAGCATGGACAATAACAATGAGCAGTTCTTC	.	13	.	TRBV5-6	TRBJ2-1